These 30 T cell receptor beta chains were sequenced from one sample in a study of blood T cells in healthy people across ages. Combining a sample-barcoded 5' primer with a J-beta primer mix, a second PCR ran for roughly 6 to 11 cycles. TCRdb redid the calling of the 5' RACE reads with MiXCR, one entry per CDR3 protein. This sample carries approximately 900,000 distinct CDR3 sequences, roughly 48% of them seen once, and the ten largest clones take around 15%. Sequencing was performed on blood. These receptors were obtained from a man aged 30-40 years in good health.

This clonotype was detected a few times. CDR3 amino acids: CASSLMRTNEKLFF. CDR3 in DNA: TGTGCCAGCAGCTTAATGAGGACTAATGAAAAACTGTTTTTT. V usage is TRBV7-2 and J usage is TRBJ1-4; D ambiguous. Deletions cut 2 bases from V and 2 bases from J, with 6 bases between. CDR3 size: 14 residues. Germline V gene sequence: CDR1 SGHTA, CDR2 FQGNSA. Using reference TRBV7-2 and TRBJ1-4 for the parts outside the CDR3, the full variable domain is GAGVSQSPSNKVTEKGKDVELRCDPISGHTALYWYRQSLGQGLEFLIYFQGNSAPDKSGLPSDRFSAERTGGSVSTLTIQRTQQEDSAVYLCASSLMRTNEKLFFGSGTQLSVL.

In its sample, this clonotype was seen a few times. The chain employs TRBV29-1 and TRBJ2-5; D might be TRBD1 (5 bases). The J call may be in error: the DNA end matches TRBJ2-7 better. The V gene's germline CDR1 is SQVTM and CDR2 ANQGSEA. The CDR3 sequence is 11 residues long. The CDR3 region is CSVVQVYEQYF. The CDR3 coding sequence is TGCAGCGTTGTACAGGTCTACGAGCAGTACTTC.

This clonotype appeared a single time. This rearrangement joins TRBV12-3 or TRBV12-4 to TRBJ2-5, with 7 positions matching TRBD2. This CDR3 is 17 amino acids long. V shed 7 bases and J 1 base; nucleotides not matched to a gene: 15. CDR3 residues: CASTGGSGRSFQETQYF. CDR3 sequence (DNA): TGTGCCAGCACCGGGGGGTCGGGCAGAAGTTTCCAAGAGACCCAGTACTTC.

The V gene is TRBV19, the J gene TRBJ2-5; D may correspond to TRBD1 or TRBD2 (5 bases each). The J call may not be correct, given that the DNA end is closer to TRBJ2-7. The CDR3 extends over 15 amino acids. CDR1 is LNHDA, CDR2 SQIVND, per germline (reference sequence). For the CDR3, the DNA is TGTGCCAGTAGTATCGACGGGACGGGCACCTACGAGCAGTACTTC. This gives the protein CASSIDGTGTYEQYF.

There are a few counts of this clonotype. The chain is built from TRBV7-9 and TRBJ1-1, with D uncertain. Trimming removed 7 bases at V and 3 bases at J, with 12 bases between. This CDR3 has 13 amino acids. Germline assignment: CDR1 SEHNR and CDR2 FQNEAQ (reference sequence). As DNA, the CDR3 is TGTGCCAGCACCTACCCTGCCGACACTGAAGCTTTCTTT. It translates to CASTYPADTEAFF.

This chain uses TRBV20-1 with TRBJ1-2; D ambiguous. Germline V CDR1 and CDR2: DFQATT, SNEGSKA (reference sequence). The CDR3 covers 10 residues. The V end lost 7 bases, the J end lost 7 bases, and 10 bases lay between the germline ends. The CDR3 nucleotides are TGCAGTGGAGAGCGGGCTGGCTACACCTTC. It codes for CSGERAGYTF.

There are a few counts of this clonotype. This chain joins TRBV12-3 or TRBV12-4 and TRBJ1-6, with 7 bases lining up with TRBD1. The V segment lost 6 bases and the J segment 7 bases; nucleotides outside the gene matches: 9. The CDR3 length is 15 residues. This CDR3 is CASSSTGTENSPLHF. CDR3 DNA: TGTGCCAGCAGCTCCACCGGGACAGAGAATTCACCCCTCCACTTT.

This chain joins TRBV7-2 and TRBJ1-1; D perhaps matches TRBD1 (5 bases). This CDR3 region has 17 residues. Between the trimmed V and J ends, which lost 2 bases and 4 bases, there was a span of 20 bases. The germline V gene encodes CDR1 SGHTA and CDR2 FQGNSA. CDR3 nucleotide sequence: TGTGCCAGCAGCTTACAATATCGGGTGGAGGGGAGCACTGAAGCTTTCTTT. This translates into CASSLQYRVEGSTEAFF.

The chain carries TRBV6-2 or TRBV6-3 and TRBJ1-1; TRBD1 agrees at 12 bases. Germline V gives CDR1 MNHEY, CDR2 SVGEGT. CDR3 length equals 15 residues. Germline trimming cut 5 bases from V and 11 bases from J; bases unmatched to any gene: 12. The chain's CDR3 is CASSHRDRGRIEAFF. CDR3 in DNA: TGTGCCAGCAGTCACCGGGACAGGGGGCGAATAGAGGCTTTCTTT.

The chain has TRBV5-1 and TRBJ1-5; TRBD1 matches 7 bases. V gave up 4 bases and J gave up 6 bases; unmatched junction bases: 7. This CDR3 contains 14 residues. From germline, CDR1 is SGHRS and CDR2 YFSETQ. CDR3 nucleotide sequence: TGCGCCAGCAGCCCAACAGGGGATAGTCAGCCCCAGCATTTT. Protein: CASSPTGDSQPQHF.

The CDR3 protein is CASSPRLETRGKAKNIQYF. The DNA of the CDR3 is TGTGCCAGCAGCCCCCGACTGGAGACTAGGGGAAAAGCCAAAAACATTCAGTACTTC. This chain links TRBV5-6 with TRBJ2-4, with D perhaps matching TRBD2 (6 bases). The CDR3 length is 19 residues. Between the trimmed V and J ends, which lost 4 bases and 0 bases, there was a span of 23 bases. Looked up from germline, CDR1 is SGHDT and CDR2 is YYEEEE.

This clonotype was recorded a few times. The V and J genes are TRBV28 and TRBJ1-4, with D perhaps TRBD1 (5 bases). V lost 2 bases and J lost 2, with 21 bases in between. CDR3 length equals 19 residues. Per germline, CDR1 MDHEN and CDR2 SYDVKM. The chain's CDR3 is CASSLIGGGSTATNEKLFF. As DNA, the CDR3 is TGTGCCAGCAGTTTAATAGGTGGGGGGAGCACGGCTACTAATGAAAAACTGTTTTTT.

This clonotype showed up just a few times. V is TRBV3-1 and J is TRBJ2-1; D remains ambiguous. CDR1 is LGHDT, CDR2 YNNKEL, per germline (reference sequence). V was clipped by 5 bases and J by 9 bases, with 11 bases between them. The CDR3 is made up of 12 amino acids. The CDR3 protein is CASSSPRGEQFF. Written as DNA, the CDR3 is TGTGCCAGCAGCTCGCCCCGAGGTGAGCAGTTCTTC.

This clonotype occurred a few times. This chain links TRBV4-1 with TRBJ2-7; the match to TRBD1 covers 10 bases. Trimming removed 0 bases from V and 6 bases from J; junction bases left unmatched: 8. Germline CDR1 is MGHRA and CDR2 is YSYEKL. The CDR3 spans 16 residues. The CDR3 reads CASSQDPTGGLSEQYF. The CDR3 nucleotides read TGCGCCAGCAGCCAAGATCCGACAGGGGGCTTGAGCGAGCAGTACTTC.

The chain couples TRBV3-1 to TRBJ2-1; 9 positions agree with TRBD2. CDR3 size: 14 residues. The V gene end was trimmed by 6 bases and the J gene end by 8 bases; junction bases not matched to a gene: 8. Germline CDR1 and CDR2: LGHDT and YNNKEL (reference sequence). CDR3 sequence reads: CASSLRTSAYEQFF. The CDR3 nucleotides are TGTGCCAGCAGTTTACGGACTAGCGCCTATGAGCAGTTCTTC.

The chain couples TRBV2 to TRBJ2-1; no firm D call. The V and J ends lost 8 bases and 4 bases respectively, with 12 bases between them. This CDR3 is built from 13 residues. Germline V gene data show CDR1 as SNHLY and CDR2 as FYNNEI. CDR3 sequence: CASRVIRYNEQFF. CDR3 bases: TGTGCCAGCCGTGTGATCCGGTACAATGAGCAGTTCTTC.

The rearrangement uses TRBV7-2 and TRBJ2-2; 7 positions agree with TRBD2. CDR1 and CDR2 from the germline V gene are SGHTA and FQGNSA. J gave up 4 bases and V 5 bases, and 10 bases lay outside the gene matches. This CDR3 has 16 amino acids. CDR3 nucleotides: TGTGCCAGCAGCAACTTTATGGGAGGGACCACCGGGGAGCTGTTTTTT. This translates into CASSNFMGGTTGELFF. Combining the CDR3 with reference TRBV7-2 and TRBJ2-2 gives the whole variable domain GAGVSQSPSNKVTEKGKDVELRCDPISGHTALYWYRQSLGQGLEFLIYFQGNSAPDKSGLPSDRFSAERTGGSVSTLTIQRTQQEDSAVYLCASSNFMGGTTGELFFGEGSRLTVL.

This clonotype was found a few times. The chain is built from TRBV4-2 and TRBJ2-2; D is possibly TRBD1 (6 bases). The CDR3 is 16 residues long. V shed 0 bases and J shed 2 bases, with 10 bases lying between them. Germline V gene lookup returns CDR1 LGHNA and CDR2 YNFKEQ. The CDR3 DNA sequence: TGTGCCAGCAGCCAAGATAACAGGGCCAACACCGGGGAGCTGTTTTTT. The encoded protein is CASSQDNRANTGELFF.

This clonotype was seen only a few times. This chain connects TRBV28 to TRBJ2-7, with 9 positions matching TRBD1. V trimming: 4 bases; J trimming: 4 bases; junction bases outside the gene matches: 8. The CDR3 runs 15 residues. Germline V gives CDR1 MDHEN, CDR2 SYDVKM. The CDR3 reads CASSSAGTGPYEQYF. The CDR3 DNA sequence: TGTGCCAGCAGTTCCGCCGGGACAGGGCCTTACGAGCAGTACTTC.

The rearrangement uses TRBV2 and TRBJ1-6; the match to TRBD1 covers 7 bases. This CDR3 contains 13 residues. J gave up 8 bases and V 7 bases, and 5 bases lay outside the gene matches. CDR1 is SNHLY and CDR2 is FYNNEI in the germline V gene. The CDR3 protein is CASTDRVDSPLHF. The CDR3 DNA reads TGTGCCAGCACCGACAGGGTAGATTCACCCCTCCACTTT.

V and J are TRBV4-1 and TRBJ2-3, with TRBD1 matching 8 bases. Germline CDR1 reads MGHRA; CDR2 reads YSYEKL. V lost 3 bases and J lost 3; bases outside the gene matches: 5. CDR3 length: 15 amino acids. The CDR3, as DNA: TGCGCCAGCAGCCAGGGCTGGGACAGGACAGATACGCAGTATTTT. It is translated as CASSQGWDRTDTQYF.

The genes are TRBV9 and TRBJ2-7, with D tentatively TRBD1 or TRBD2 (5 bases each). Trimming left V 3 bases short and J 7 bases short, with 14 bases between. Germline CDR1 and CDR2: SGDLS and YYNGEE. There are 13 residues in the CDR3. The CDR3 coding sequence is TGTGCCAGCAGCGCTGGGACGATCCATGAGCAGTACTTC. Its protein product is CASSAGTIHEQYF.

V gene TRBV5-6 combines with J gene TRBJ2-1, with 9 bases aligning to TRBD2. CDR1 and CDR2 from the germline V gene are SGHDT and YYEEEE. The CDR3 is 17 amino acids. Trimming at V came to 2 bases and at J to 0 bases, leaving 6 bases not matched to a gene. The CDR3 loop is CASSFRSGGYSYNEQFF. The DNA for the CDR3 is TGTGCCAGCAGCTTTCGCAGCGGGGGGTACTCCTACAATGAGCAGTTCTTC.

There are a few counts of this clonotype. This chain uses TRBV28 with TRBJ2-5; 7 bases fit TRBD1. The J call may be mistaken, given a closer DNA end match to TRBJ2-7. There are 14 residues in the CDR3. Germline CDR1 reads MDHEN; CDR2 reads SYDVKM. The CDR3 sequence: CASSPPDRIREQYF. Written as DNA, the CDR3 is TGTGCCAGCAGTCCCCCGGACAGGATACGCGAGCAGTACTTC.

The V gene is TRBV7-3, the J gene TRBJ1-6; no clear D. The ends were cut back, 0 bases at V and 8 bases at J, with 14 bases in the middle. This CDR3 spans 16 amino acids. Germline CDR1 reads SGHTA; CDR2 reads FQGTGA. DNA of the CDR3: TGTGCCAGCAGCTTAACGGGCCCAGCTAGGGATTCACCCCTCCACTTT. It is translated as CASSLTGPARDSPLHF.

The rearrangement joins TRBV7-2 to TRBJ2-5, with D tentatively TRBD1 (5 bases). V lost 2 bases, J lost 11 bases, and 18 bases lay in between. The CDR3 consists of 14 residues. Germline V gene data show CDR1 as SGHTA and CDR2 as FQGNSA. CDR3 in DNA: TGTGCCAGCAGCTTACTAGGGGCGGTGAATGAGCAGTACTTC. As protein: CASSLLGAVNEQYF. The full variable domain, its missing parts supplied by reference TRBV7-2 and TRBJ2-5, is GAGVSQSPSNKVTEKGKDVELRCDPISGHTALYWYRQSLGQGLEFLIYFQGNSAPDKSGLPSDRFSAERTGGSVSTLTIQRTQQEDSAVYLCASSLLGAVNEQYFGPGTRLLVL.

This clonotype was counted a single time. V and J are TRBV20-1 and TRBJ1-5, with D possibly matching TRBD1 (6 bases). V was trimmed by 8 bases and J by 7 bases, leaving 21 bases between them. Germline CDR1 reads DFQATT; CDR2 reads SNEGSKA (reference sequence). The CDR3 runs to 14 residues. In nucleotides, the CDR3 is TGCAGTCCTGAAGGTAACAGGGAGCACCAGCCCCAGCATTTT. This codes for CSPEGNREHQPQHF.

The table lists this clonotype with a few counts. The chain couples TRBV4-3 to TRBJ2-1, with no clear D. Between the trimmed V and J ends, which lost 0 bases and 0 bases, there was a span of 9 bases. The CDR3 loop spans 16 amino acids. Germline CDR1 LGHNA, CDR2 YSLEER. CDR3 loop: CASSQERVGSYNEQFF. The CDR3 DNA reads as TGCGCCAGCAGCCAAGAGCGTGTGGGCTCCTACAATGAGCAGTTCTTC.

This clonotype was observed a handful of times. The chain's CDR3 is CSVLQRDKSYEQYF. CDR3 sequence (DNA): TGCAGCGTTTTACAACGGGACAAGTCCTACGAGCAGTACTTC. The chain carries TRBV29-1 and TRBJ2-7; D possibly corresponds to TRBD1 (6 bases). From germline, CDR1 is SQVTM and CDR2 ANQGSEA. V was clipped by 5 bases and J by 1 base, with 15 bases between them. The CDR3 spans 14 residues.

The chain couples TRBV6-6 to TRBJ2-2; maybe TRBD2 (5 bases). The CDR3 is made up of 14 amino acids. The germline CDR1 and CDR2 sequences are MNHNY and SVGAGI (reference sequence). With 10 bases removed from V and 1 base from J, the gap between germline ends came to 13 bases. The CDR3: CATRLEGNTGELFF. The CDR3 DNA reads TGTGCCACCAGGCTTGAGGGGAACACCGGGGAGCTGTTTTTT.